These 18 T cell receptor beta chains were all obtained from the same sample, sequenced in a study of cytomegalovirus exposure and HLA in healthy donors. Primers for the PCR totalled 60 Vbeta and 13 Jbeta. Profiling relied on immunoSEQ multiplex PCR, and the TCRdb table lists in-frame clones only, not all of them. The sample records some 140,000 clones, 80% being singletons. Sequenced sample: PBMCs. Every receptor here comes from a woman aged 40 to 50 in good health and CMV-seropositive.

The V call is TRBV28, the J call TRBJ2-1, with 9 bases lining up with TRBD2. The ends lost 3 bases at V and 7 bases at J; junction bases unmatched: 16. The CDR3 has 18 amino acids. Germline CDR1 is MDHEN and CDR2 is SYDVKM. The CDR3 DNA follows: TGTGCCAGCAGTTTTTTCCGCTTCGGACTAGCGAGGAATAATGAGCAGTTCTTC. It yields the protein CASSFFRFGLARNNEQFF.

This chain links TRBV7-9 with TRBJ2-7, with D tentatively TRBD1 or TRBD2 (6 bases each). This CDR3 region has 14 residues. With 5 bases removed from V and 2 bases from J, the gap between germline ends came to 13 bases. The germline gives CDR1 SEHNR, CDR2 FQNEAQ (reference sequence). The CDR3 DNA follows: TGTGCCAGCAGCCTAGGGGGGCCGACCTACGAGCAGTACTTC. This encodes CASSLGGPTYEQYF.

The chain combines TRBV28 with TRBJ1-2; perhaps TRBD1 as D (5 bases). This CDR3 region has 14 residues. Trimming took 1 base from V and 7 from J, leaving 13 bases between them. Germline V CDR1 and CDR2: MDHEN, SYDVKM. The CDR3 here is CASSLLEGRLGYTF. CDR3 sequence (DNA): TGTGCCAGCAGTTTATTGGAGGGACGCCTTGGCTACACCTTC.

This clone appeared a few times. The chain employs TRBV7-9 and TRBJ2-4; 9 nucleotides match TRBD1. The ends lost 5 bases at V and 10 bases at J; junction bases unmatched: 15. This CDR3 is 16 amino acids long. Per germline, CDR1 SEHNR and CDR2 FQNEAQ (reference sequence). Here the CDR3 reads CASSGGLEDRGVIQYF. The CDR3 coding sequence is TGTGCCAGCAGCGGGGGCTTAGAGGACAGGGGCGTAATTCAGTACTTC.

The J gene is TRBJ1-2, the V gene TRBV11-3; maybe TRBD1 (6 bases). Germline V CDR1 and CDR2: SGHNT, YENEEA. There are 16 residues in the CDR3. Deletions cut 6 bases from V and 2 bases from J, with 19 bases between. DNA of the CDR3: TGTGCCAGCAGTACAAACTTCGGGGGGCGAAACTATGGCTACACCTTC. Encoded protein: CASSTNFGGRNYGYTF.

The gene calls are TRBV2 and TRBJ2-1, with 7 bases that match TRBD2. The V gene end was trimmed by 4 bases and the J gene end by 0 bases; junction bases not matched to a gene: 0. Germline lookup yields CDR1 SNHLY and CDR2 FYNNEI. This CDR3 comprises 14 residues. CDR3 sequence: CASSGTSSYNEQFF. The CDR3 DNA sequence: TGTGCCAGCAGTGGGACTAGCTCCTACAATGAGCAGTTCTTC. The whole variable domain, remainder taken from reference TRBV2 and TRBJ2-1, is EPEVTQTPSHQVTQMGQEVILRCVPISNHLYFYWYRQILGQKVEFLVSFYNNEISEKSEIFDDQFSVERPDGSNFTLKIRSTKLEDSAMYFCASSGTSSYNEQFFGPGTRLTVL.

This chain joins TRBV6-6 and TRBJ2-2; a weak D match, TRBD1 (5 bases). V lost 6 bases, J lost 1 base, and 12 bases lay in between. There are 15 residues in the CDR3. Germline lookup yields CDR1 MNHNY and CDR2 SVGAGI (reference sequence). CDR3 sequence reads: CASSSRGQNTGELFF. For the CDR3, the DNA is TGTGCCAGCAGCTCCAGAGGACAGAACACCGGGGAGCTGTTTTTT.

This clone appeared a single time. The rearrangement uses TRBV11-2 and TRBJ2-1, with 7 nucleotides matching TRBD2. Germline CDR1 is SGHAT and CDR2 is FQNNGV. J was trimmed by 0 bases and V by 4 bases; bases with no gene match: 6. The CDR3 runs to 16 residues. CDR3: CASSSQTSLSYNEQFF. The CDR3 DNA reads TGTGCCAGCAGCTCACAGACTAGCCTCTCCTACAATGAGCAGTTCTTC.

This clone was seen only once. The rearrangement joins TRBV6-1 to TRBJ2-1, with 16 bases aligning to TRBD2. After removal of 4 bases from V and 1 base from J, the junction contained 10 bases not matched to a gene. CDR3 length: 20 residues. Germline V gene data show CDR1 as MNHNS and CDR2 as SASEGT. The CDR3: CASSAGTSGRAALSYNEQFF. The CDR3 DNA follows: TGTGCCAGCAGTGCCGGGACTAGCGGGAGGGCCGCCTTATCCTACAATGAGCAGTTCTTC.

This clone was seen once. This sequence joins TRBV29-1 and TRBJ2-2; D gene unclear. The CDR3 consists of 13 residues. In germline, CDR1 is SQVTM, CDR2 ANQGSEA. V lost 4 bases and J lost 0, with 6 bases in between. CDR3 nucleotide sequence: TGCAGCGTTGTAGTTCCGAACACCGGGGAGCTGTTTTTT. Its protein product is CSVVVPNTGELFF.

The rearrangement links TRBV25-1 to TRBJ2-7; weak D call: TRBD1 (6 bases). V was shortened by 3 bases and J by 3 bases, with 9 bases between the two germline ends. In germline, CDR1 is MGHDK, CDR2 SYGVNS. The CDR3 sequence is 13 residues long. In DNA, the CDR3 is TGTGCCAGCAGTGACGGACAGAACTACGAGCAGTACTTC. Translated: CASSDGQNYEQYF.

The chain combines TRBV5-1 with TRBJ2-7; TRBD1 matches at 7 bases. V was pared by 6 bases and J by 0 bases, with 6 bases of the junction left unmatched. The length of the CDR3 is 14 residues. In germline, CDR1 is SGHRS, CDR2 YFSETQ. CDR3 sequence: CASNHRGHSYEQYF. DNA of the CDR3: TGCGCCAGCAACCACAGGGGTCACTCCTACGAGCAGTACTTC.

The chain uses TRBV7-2 and TRBJ1-2; possible D gene TRBD1, 5 bases. Germline lookup yields CDR1 SGHTA and CDR2 FQGNSA. Trimming took off 4 bases at V and 4 bases at J, with 13 bases between the two ends. This CDR3 spans 14 amino acids. The CDR3 nucleotides are TGTGCCAGCAGCTCCAAGGGGCCTAGCTATGGCTACACCTTC. Amino acid sequence: CASSSKGPSYGYTF.

The chain links TRBV5-5 to TRBJ2-7; possible D gene TRBD1, 5 bases. CDR3 size: 18 residues. With 2 bases removed from V and 7 bases from J, the gap between germline ends came to 28 bases. CDR1 SGHKS and CDR2 YYEKEE come from the germline V gene (reference sequence). CDR3: CASSLNTGPGAINREQYF. The CDR3 nucleotides are TGTGCCAGCAGCTTAAATACAGGACCAGGAGCAATCAATCGGGAGCAGTACTTC.

This clone appeared a few times. The chain links TRBV28 to TRBJ1-1; 9 nucleotides line up with TRBD1. Germline trimming cut 4 bases from V and 0 bases from J; bases unmatched to any gene: 9. Germline V gives CDR1 MDHEN, CDR2 SYDVKM. There are 17 residues in the CDR3. CDR3 in DNA: TGTGCCAGCAGTTCGCCGGGACAGGGAGCAATGAACACTGAAGCTTTCTTT. Translated: CASSSPGQGAMNTEAFF.

The genes are TRBV28 and TRBJ1-5; 7 bases line up with TRBD1. After removal of 6 bases from V and 1 base from J, the junction contained 12 bases not matched to a gene. Germline V CDR1 and CDR2: MDHEN, SYDVKM. This CDR3 region has 17 residues. Here the CDR3 reads CASRPRPQGVSNQPQHF. The DNA for the CDR3 is TGTGCCAGCAGGCCTCGGCCTCAGGGGGTGAGCAATCAGCCCCAGCATTTT.

This clone was seen more than once but under ten times. The chain joins TRBV7-9 to TRBJ2-2; possible D gene TRBD2, 5 bases. This CDR3 spans 15 amino acids. The ends were cut back, 2 bases at V and 6 bases at J, with 13 bases in the middle. Germline V gene data show CDR1 as SEHNR and CDR2 as FQNEAQ (reference sequence). This chain's CDR3 is CASSLQFGGPGELFF. CDR3 sequence (DNA): TGTGCCAGCAGCTTACAGTTTGGAGGACCCGGGGAGCTGTTTTTT.

The rearrangement links TRBV2 to TRBJ2-3, with 7 positions matching TRBD2. CDR3 length equals 14 residues. V was clipped by 7 bases and J by 4 bases; unmatched bases: 8. Germline assignment: CDR1 SNHLY and CDR2 FYNNEI. The CDR3 is CASTGGGRADTQYF. The CDR3 DNA reads as TGTGCCAGCACCGGTGGCGGGAGAGCAGATACGCAGTATTTT. The entire variable domain, with the rest obtained from reference TRBV2 and TRBJ2-3, is as follows: EPEVTQTPSHQVTQMGQEVILRCVPISNHLYFYWYRQILGQKVEFLVSFYNNEISEKSEIFDDQFSVERPDGSNFTLKIRSTKLEDSAMYFCASTGGGRADTQYFGPGTRLTVL.